The 23 T cell receptor beta chains given below trace back to one sample, sequenced in a study of sequential checkpoint blockade in melanoma. The treatment is: randomized to nivolumab then ipilimumab (arm A) or the reverse (arm B). Here immunoSEQ multiplex PCR was the method, and the copy in TCRdb shows in-frame clones only, minus some. In the table there are about 20,000 clones, around four fifths of which are singletons. The specimen comprised CD8+ T cells sorted from blood (inferred from file names), sampled from a patient given nivolumab and ipilimumab in sequence. Receptor source: a human donor with melanoma.

J is TRBJ2-5 and V is TRBV7-3; 7 nucleotides agree with TRBD2. Germline trimming cut 0 bases from V and 7 bases from J; bases unmatched to any gene: 8. Germline CDR1 and CDR2: SGHTA and FQGTGA. The CDR3 has 15 residues. The CDR3 nucleotides read TGTGCCAGCAGCTTAACTGGGGGGGGAAAGGCGACCCAGTACTTC. Translated, it gives CASSLTGGGKATQYF. Variable domain in full (rest from reference TRBV7-3 and TRBJ2-5): GAGVSQTPSNKVTEKGKYVELRCDPISGHTALYWYRQSLGQGPEFLIYFQGTGAADDSGLPNDRFFAVRPEGSVSTLKIQRTERGDSAVYLCASSLTGGGKATQYFGPGTRLLVL.

For the CDR3, the DNA is TGTGCCAGCAGTCCCTTCGGGACAGAGGCTAACTATGGCTACACCTTC. As protein: CASSPFGTEANYGYTF. J is TRBJ1-2 and V is TRBV28, with TRBD1 matching over 7 bases. Unmatched junction bases numbered 9, after V lost 5 bases and J lost 0 bases. This CDR3 region has 16 residues. Per germline, CDR1 MDHEN and CDR2 SYDVKM.

This clone has more than one count but fewer than ten. The chain is built from TRBV5-5 and TRBJ1-3; D unclear. The CDR3 has 14 amino acids. Germline V gene data show CDR1 as SGHKS and CDR2 as YYEKEE (reference sequence). Trimming stripped 1 base from V and 0 bases from J, with 5 bases between. CDR3 residues: CASSLFSSGNTIYF. CDR3 bases: TGTGCCAGCAGCTTGTTCAGCTCTGGAAACACCATATATTTT.

The CDR3 DNA reads as TGTGCCAGCAGCGAGCTAAAGACCAGGGTAAACACCGGGGAGCTGTTTTTT. As protein: CASSELKTRVNTGELFF. This chain connects TRBV7-9 to TRBJ2-2, with D perhaps TRBD1 (5 bases). CDR3 length: 17 residues. V was trimmed by 5 bases and J by 2 bases, leaving 18 bases between them. Germline V gives CDR1 SEHNR, CDR2 FQNEAQ (reference sequence).

This rearrangement joins TRBV6-1 to TRBJ1-6, with D possibly matching TRBD1 (6 bases). CDR3 length: 16 amino acids. Trimming pared 3 bases from V and 9 bases from J, leaving 18 bases between. Germline CDR1 and CDR2: MNHNS and SASEGT. CDR3 region: CASSDLGQGMGSPLHF. CDR3 DNA: TGTGCCAGCAGTGATCTGGGGCAGGGGATGGGTTCACCCCTCCACTTT.

The rearrangement links TRBV19 to TRBJ2-1; D is undetermined. The CDR3 is made up of 14 amino acids. The V gene's germline CDR1 is LNHDA and CDR2 SQIVND (reference sequence). V was shortened by 7 bases and J by 0 bases, with 10 bases between the two germline ends. The CDR3 loop reads CASNQATSYNEQFF. As DNA, the CDR3 is TGTGCCAGTAATCAGGCGACCTCCTACAATGAGCAGTTCTTC.

This chain connects TRBV6-6 to TRBJ1-1; possibly TRBD1 for D (6 bases). This CDR3 is 13 amino acids long. Germline assignment: CDR1 MNHNY and CDR2 SVGAGI (reference sequence). V was cut by 7 bases and J by 3 bases, with 12 bases left in between. The CDR3 nucleotides are TGTGCCAGCACTACAGGGTTTTACACTGAAGCTTTCTTT. Amino acids: CASTTGFYTEAFF.

This clone was found once. This chain uses TRBV19 with TRBJ1-1; 8 bases fit TRBD1. The CDR3 is 16 residues long. The germline V gene has CDR1 LNHDA and CDR2 SQIVND (reference sequence). Unmatched junction bases numbered 10, after V lost 2 bases and J lost 5 bases. In DNA, the CDR3 is TGTGCCAGTAGTATAAACCAGGACAGGGCGTCGACTGAAGCTTTCTTT. Its translation: CASSINQDRASTEAFF.

V and J are TRBV29-1 and TRBJ2-1; 7 bases align to TRBD2. The germline gives CDR1 SQVTM, CDR2 ANQGSEA. V was pared by 4 bases and J by 6 bases, with 3 bases of the junction left unmatched. The CDR3 loop spans 12 amino acids. For the CDR3, the DNA is TGCAGCGTTGTACCGGGGGGCAATGAGCAGTTCTTC. Its protein product is CSVVPGGNEQFF.

V gene TRBV9 combines with J gene TRBJ2-7, with 11 bases that match TRBD1. The CDR3 spans 15 residues. The germline V gene encodes CDR1 SGDLS and CDR2 YYNGEE. The trim removed 3 bases at V and 6 bases at J, leaving 8 bases unmatched. CDR3 amino acids: CASSETGTGGSEQYF. CDR3 DNA: TGTGCCAGCAGCGAGACCGGGACAGGGGGGTCCGAGCAGTACTTC.

The genes are TRBV6-4 and TRBJ2-2; D might be TRBD1 (6 bases). The germline CDR1 and CDR2 sequences are MRHNA and SNTAGT. This CDR3 comprises 14 residues. Trimming took off 6 bases at V and 6 bases at J, with 14 bases between the two ends. This CDR3 is CASSTSGESGELFF. For the CDR3, the DNA is TGTGCCAGCAGCACTTCAGGGGAGTCCGGGGAGCTGTTTTTT.

The chain couples TRBV7-9 to TRBJ2-5; D call uncertain. The germline CDR1 and CDR2 sequences are SEHNR and FQNEAQ (reference sequence). V dropped 0 bases and J dropped 3 bases, with 5 bases sitting between them. CDR3 length: 13 residues. The CDR3 nucleotides read TGTGCCAGCAGCTTAGCGGCGGAAGAGACCCAGTACTTC. Translated, it gives CASSLAAEETQYF.

This clone was seen more than once but under ten times. V usage is TRBV5-8 and J usage is TRBJ2-7, with TRBD1 matching 10 bases. The germline CDR1 and CDR2 sequences are SGHTS and YDEGEE. The CDR3 extends over 15 amino acids. With 4 bases clipped from V and 2 bases from J, the junction kept 6 bases outside the gene matches. The CDR3 DNA reads TGTGCCAGCAGCCAAGATGGGACAGGGGCCTACGAGCAGTACTTC. Its protein product is CASSQDGTGAYEQYF.

A word on this clone: The sample carries other DNA sequences with the same CDR3. This chain uses TRBV4-3 with TRBJ2-5; 7 nucleotides line up with TRBD2. V was pared by 0 bases and J by 5 bases, with 6 bases of the junction left unmatched. The CDR3 consists of 15 residues. Germline loops: CDR1 LGHNA, CDR2 YSLEER. In DNA form, the CDR3 reads TGCGCCAGCAGCCAAGAGTGGCTAGCGGTGGAGACCCAGTACTTC. Amino acid sequence: CASSQEWLAVETQYF.

V usage is TRBV6-4 and J usage is TRBJ2-3; TRBD2 matches 7 bases. The V segment lost 3 bases and the J segment 0 bases; nucleotides outside the gene matches: 6. The CDR3 length is 16 residues. Germline-derived CDR1 and CDR2 are MRHNA and SNTAGT. CDR3 residues: CASSEGAGSSTDTQYF. The CDR3 DNA is TGTGCCAGCAGTGAAGGAGCGGGGAGCAGCACAGATACGCAGTATTTT.

This clone came up a few times. V is TRBV27 and J is TRBJ2-3, with TRBD2 as a possible D gene (6 bases). V gave up 7 bases and J gave up 0 bases, with 17 bases separating them. The germline V gene has CDR1 MNHEY and CDR2 SMNVEV (reference sequence). The CDR3 is 16 amino acids. CDR3 nucleotide sequence: TGTGCCAGCACCGCCGGAGGGGCTCCTAGCACAGATACGCAGTATTTT. Its translation is CASTAGGAPSTDTQYF.

This clone was recorded a few times. V usage is TRBV28 and J usage is TRBJ1-2, with D perhaps TRBD1 (6 bases). Germline V gene data show CDR1 as MDHEN and CDR2 as SYDVKM. Trimming removed 5 bases at V and 4 bases at J, with 14 bases between. This CDR3 region has 14 residues. The CDR3 DNA follows: TGTGCCAGCAGTGAATCAGGGGTCCCCTATGGCTACACCTTC. This encodes CASSESGVPYGYTF.

The rearrangement uses TRBV2 and TRBJ2-7, with TRBD1 matching 10 bases. The germline gives CDR1 SNHLY, CDR2 FYNNEI. Losses at the gene ends were 10 bases for V and 0 bases for J; bases not matched to a gene: 18. The CDR3 extends over 18 amino acids. Here the CDR3 reads CAIGQGGFNPIGSYEQYF. CDR3 DNA sequence: TGTGCCATAGGACAGGGGGGCTTTAACCCGATAGGCTCCTACGAGCAGTACTTC.

This clone was observed a handful of times. V is TRBV5-8 and J is TRBJ2-7; D is possibly TRBD1 (6 bases). The V end was cut by 4 bases, the J end by 0 bases, with 17 bases between. The CDR3 has 16 residues. The germline V gene has CDR1 SGHTS and CDR2 YDEGEE. CDR3 nucleotide sequence: TGTGCCAGCAGCCAAGAGCAGGGGAGTGCCTCCTACGAGCAGTACTTC. This translates into CASSQEQGSASYEQYF.

In its sample, this clone was seen once. The chain carries TRBV5-1 and TRBJ2-7; TRBD2 is a possible D gene (6 bases). The CDR3 has 15 amino acids. Germline V gene data show CDR1 as SGHRS and CDR2 as YFSETQ. V lost 0 bases and J 7 bases, leaving 17 bases between the germline ends. The CDR3 DNA is TGCGCCAGCAGCTTGGCGGGTTCGAGGAGGGATGAGCAGTACTTC. As protein: CASSLAGSRRDEQYF.

The chain uses TRBV5-1 and TRBJ2-1; 8 bases map to TRBD1. Germline trimming cut 3 bases from V and 1 base from J; bases unmatched to any gene: 3. This CDR3 has 15 residues. In germline, CDR1 is SGHRS, CDR2 YFSETQ. CDR3 bases: TGCGCCAGCAGCTGGGACAGGACTTCCTACAATGAGCAGTTCTTC. It encodes CASSWDRTSYNEQFF. Full variable domain (rest looked up from reference TRBV5-1 and TRBJ2-1): KAGVTQTPRYLIKTRGQQVTLSCSPISGHRSVSWYQQTPGQGLQFLFEYFSETQRNKGNFPGRFSGRQFSNSRSEMNVSTLELGDSALYLCASSWDRTSYNEQFFGPGTRLTVL.

This chain connects TRBV7-9 to TRBJ2-1, with TRBD1 identical over 7 bases. Germline V lookup: CDR1 SEHNR, CDR2 FQNEAQ (reference sequence). With 5 bases clipped from V and 4 bases from J, the junction kept 11 bases outside the gene matches. The CDR3 contains 16 residues. The CDR3 sequence: CASSPRDSHRYNEQFF. DNA for the CDR3: TGTGCCAGCAGCCCCCGGGACAGCCATCGGTACAATGAGCAGTTCTTC.

The V gene is TRBV19, the J gene TRBJ2-1, with TRBD1 matching over 7 bases. V dropped 1 base and J dropped 4; count of bases not matched to a gene: 4. This CDR3 region has 15 residues. Germline CDR1 is LNHDA and CDR2 is SQIVND (reference sequence). This chain's CDR3 is CASSIVGTAYNEQFF. CDR3 nucleotide sequence: TGTGCCAGTAGTATAGTCGGGACAGCATACAATGAGCAGTTCTTC.